The sequence of this T cell receptor beta chain was determined in a study of beta chain features in type 1 diabetes. General study points: TCRB CDR3s from Type 1 diabetes patients were moderately but significantly shorter in all four CD4+ subsets.

Germline V CDR1 and CDR2: SGDLS, YYNGEE. The length of the CDR3 is 13 residues. Trimming took off 0 bases at V and 1 base at J, with 4 bases between the two ends. As every portion of the isolated RNA was reverse transcribed, the sequencing read expressed TCRB transcripts. Data came from immunoSEQ multiplex PCR; TCRdb stores just in-frame clones and leaves some out. This sample has 400,000 or so clones; around 12% occur once, and the top ten carry approximately 0.011%. Sorting based on CD45RO/CCR7/CD25/CD127/CD95/CD27 separated CD4+ naive, central memory, regulatory and stem cell-like memory cells. This clone was counted a few times. Its antigen is as yet unknown.

The source of this sequence is a young woman with type 1 diabetes. Sequenced: naive CD4+ T cells from blood. This chain joins TRBV9 and TRBJ1-1; D call uncertain. In DNA form, the CDR3 reads TGTGCCAGCAGCGTAGGGCCGAACACTGAAGCTTTCTTT. The encoded protein is CASSVGPNTEAFF.